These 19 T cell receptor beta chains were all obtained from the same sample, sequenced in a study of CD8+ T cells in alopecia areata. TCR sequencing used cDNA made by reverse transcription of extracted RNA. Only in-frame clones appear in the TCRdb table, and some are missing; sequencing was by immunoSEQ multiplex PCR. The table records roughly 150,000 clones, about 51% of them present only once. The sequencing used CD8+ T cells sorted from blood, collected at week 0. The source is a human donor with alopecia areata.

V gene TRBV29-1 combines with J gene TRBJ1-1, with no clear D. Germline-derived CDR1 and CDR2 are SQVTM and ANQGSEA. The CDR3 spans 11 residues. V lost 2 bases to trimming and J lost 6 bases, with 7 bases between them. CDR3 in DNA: TGCAGCGTTGAATACGGACCTGAAGCTTTCTTT. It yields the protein CSVEYGPEAFF. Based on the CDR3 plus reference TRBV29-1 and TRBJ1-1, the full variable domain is SAVISQKPSRDICQRGTSLTIQCQVDSQVTMMFWYRQQPGQSLTLIATANQGSEATYESGFVIDKFPISRPNLTFSTLTVSNMSPEDSSIYLCSVEYGPEAFFGQGTRLTVV.

The CDR3 region is CASSRGGTYNEQFF. Here the CDR3 DNA reads TGTGCCAGCAGCCGAGGGGGGACCTACAATGAGCAGTTCTTC. This sequence joins TRBV7-6 and TRBJ2-1; D is tentatively TRBD1 or TRBD2 (6 bases each). V was clipped by 5 bases and J by 2 bases, with 10 bases between them. The germline gives CDR1 SGHVS, CDR2 FNYEAQ. The CDR3 covers 14 residues.

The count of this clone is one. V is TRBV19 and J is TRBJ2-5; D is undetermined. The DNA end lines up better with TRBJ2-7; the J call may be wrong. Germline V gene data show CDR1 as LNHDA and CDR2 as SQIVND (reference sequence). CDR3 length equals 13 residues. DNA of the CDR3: TGTGCCAGTAGTATTAACGGAGCCTACGAGCAGTACTTC. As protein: CASSINGAYEQYF.

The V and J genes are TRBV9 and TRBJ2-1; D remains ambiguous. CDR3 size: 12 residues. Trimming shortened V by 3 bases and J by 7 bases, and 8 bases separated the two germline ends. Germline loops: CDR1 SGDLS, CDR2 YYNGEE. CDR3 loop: CASSDDLNEQFF. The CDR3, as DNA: TGTGCCAGCAGCGATGACCTGAATGAGCAGTTCTTC.

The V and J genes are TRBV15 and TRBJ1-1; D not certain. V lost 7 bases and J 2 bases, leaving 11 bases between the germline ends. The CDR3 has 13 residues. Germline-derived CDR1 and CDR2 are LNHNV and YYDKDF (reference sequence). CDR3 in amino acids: CATKIRVNTEAFF. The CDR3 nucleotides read TGTGCCACCAAGATCAGAGTCAACACTGAAGCTTTCTTT. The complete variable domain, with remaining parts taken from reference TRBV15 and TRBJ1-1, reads DAMVIQNPRYQVTQFGKPVTLSCSQTLNHNVMYWYQQKSSQAPKLLFHYYDKDFNNEADTPDNFQSRRPNTSFCFLDIRSPGLGDTAMYLCATKIRVNTEAFFGQGTRLTVV.

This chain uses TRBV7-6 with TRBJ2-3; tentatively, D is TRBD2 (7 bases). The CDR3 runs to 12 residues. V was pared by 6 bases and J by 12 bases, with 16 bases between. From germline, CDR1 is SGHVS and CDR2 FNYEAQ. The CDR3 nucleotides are TGTGCCAGCAGAGGGACTAAGGGGGACCAGTATTTT. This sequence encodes CASRGTKGDQYF. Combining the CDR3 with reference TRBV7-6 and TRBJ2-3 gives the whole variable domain GAGVSQSPRYKVTKRGQDVALRCDPISGHVSLYWYRQALGQGPEFLTYFNYEAQQDKSGLPNDRFSAERPEGSISTLTIQRTEQRDSAMYRCASRGTKGDQYFGPGTRLTVL.

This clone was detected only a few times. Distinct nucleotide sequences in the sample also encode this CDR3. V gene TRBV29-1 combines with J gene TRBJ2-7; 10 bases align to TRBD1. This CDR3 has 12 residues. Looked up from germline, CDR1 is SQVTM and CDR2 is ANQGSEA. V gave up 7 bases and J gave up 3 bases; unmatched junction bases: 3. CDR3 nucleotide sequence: TGCAGCGCTAGGACAGGGGGCTACGAGCAGTACTTC. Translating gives CSARTGGYEQYF.

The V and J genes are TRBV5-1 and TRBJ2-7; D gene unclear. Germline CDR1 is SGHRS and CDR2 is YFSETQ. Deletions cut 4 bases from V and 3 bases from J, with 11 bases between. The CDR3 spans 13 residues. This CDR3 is CASSVTPVYEQYF. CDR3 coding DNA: TGCGCCAGCAGCGTCACCCCGGTCTACGAGCAGTACTTC. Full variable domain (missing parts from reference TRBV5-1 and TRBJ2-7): KAGVTQTPRYLIKTRGQQVTLSCSPISGHRSVSWYQQTPGQGLQFLFEYFSETQRNKGNFPGRFSGRQFSNSRSEMNVSTLELGDSALYLCASSVTPVYEQYFGPGTRLTVT.

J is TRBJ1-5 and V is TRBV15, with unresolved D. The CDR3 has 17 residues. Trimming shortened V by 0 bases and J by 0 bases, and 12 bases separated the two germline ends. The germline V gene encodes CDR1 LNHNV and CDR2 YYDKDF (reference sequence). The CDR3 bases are TGTGCCACCAGCAGAGATGGGGTGGAGGATAGCAATCAGCCCCAGCATTTT. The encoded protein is CATSRDGVEDSNQPQHF.

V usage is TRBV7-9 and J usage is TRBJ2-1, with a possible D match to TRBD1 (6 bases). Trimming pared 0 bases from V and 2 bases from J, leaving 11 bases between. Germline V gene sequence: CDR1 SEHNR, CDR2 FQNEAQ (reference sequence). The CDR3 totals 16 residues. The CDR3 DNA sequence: TGTGCCAGCAGCTTAGCACAGGGTATCCCCTACAATGAGCAGTTCTTC. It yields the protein CASSLAQGIPYNEQFF.

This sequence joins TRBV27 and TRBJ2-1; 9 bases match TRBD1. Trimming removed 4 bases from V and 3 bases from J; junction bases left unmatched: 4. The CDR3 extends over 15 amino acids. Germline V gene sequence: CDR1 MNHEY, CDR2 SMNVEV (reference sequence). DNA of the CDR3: TGTGCCAGCAGTTGGGACAGGGATCACTACAATGAGCAGTTCTTC. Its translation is CASSWDRDHYNEQFF.

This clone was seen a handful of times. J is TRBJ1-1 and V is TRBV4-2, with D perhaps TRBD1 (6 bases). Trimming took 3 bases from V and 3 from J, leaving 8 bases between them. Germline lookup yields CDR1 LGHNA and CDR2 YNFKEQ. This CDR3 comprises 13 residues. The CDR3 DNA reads TGTGCCAGCAGCCACTCAGGGGACACTGAAGCTTTCTTT. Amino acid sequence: CASSHSGDTEAFF.

The CDR3 nucleotides read TGCAGCGTTGAGGAGGGGGATGCCCGGTATGGCTACACCTTC. Translation: CSVEEGDARYGYTF. The chain employs TRBV29-1 and TRBJ1-2; tentative D call: TRBD1 (6 bases). CDR1 and CDR2 (germline): SQVTM, ANQGSEA. The CDR3 runs 14 residues. V was cut by 3 bases and J by 5 bases, with 16 bases left in between.

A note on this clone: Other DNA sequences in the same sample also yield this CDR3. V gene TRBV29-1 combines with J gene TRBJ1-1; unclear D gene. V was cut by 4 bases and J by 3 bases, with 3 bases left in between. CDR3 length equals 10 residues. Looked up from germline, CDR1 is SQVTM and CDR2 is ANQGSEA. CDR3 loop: CSVGDTEAFF. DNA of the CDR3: TGCAGCGTTGGGGACACTGAAGCTTTCTTT.

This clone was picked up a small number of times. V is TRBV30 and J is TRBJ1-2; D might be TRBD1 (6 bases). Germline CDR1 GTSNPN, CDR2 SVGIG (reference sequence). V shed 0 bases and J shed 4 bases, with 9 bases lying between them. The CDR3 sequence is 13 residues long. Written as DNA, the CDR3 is TGTGCCTGGAGTGTACCGGGGGCCTATGGCTACACCTTC. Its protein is CAWSVPGAYGYTF. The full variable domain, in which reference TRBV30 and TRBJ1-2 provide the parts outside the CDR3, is SQTIHQWPATLVQPVGSPLSLECTVEGTSNPNLYWYRQAAGRGLQLLFYSVGIGQISSEVPQNLSASRPQDRQFILSSKKLLLSDSGFYLCAWSVPGAYGYTFGSGTRLTVV.

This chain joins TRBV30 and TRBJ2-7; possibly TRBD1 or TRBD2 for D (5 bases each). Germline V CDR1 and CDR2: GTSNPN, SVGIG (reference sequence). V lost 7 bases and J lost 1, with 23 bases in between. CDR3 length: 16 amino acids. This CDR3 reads CALTGAGGPFSYEQYF. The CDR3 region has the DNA TGTGCCTTAACCGGAGCTGGGGGACCCTTTTCCTACGAGCAGTACTTC. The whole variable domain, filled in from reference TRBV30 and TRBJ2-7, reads SQTIHQWPATLVQPVGSPLSLECTVEGTSNPNLYWYRQAAGRGLQLLFYSVGIGQISSEVPQNLSASRPQDRQFILSSKKLLLSDSGFYLCALTGAGGPFSYEQYFGPGTRLTVT.

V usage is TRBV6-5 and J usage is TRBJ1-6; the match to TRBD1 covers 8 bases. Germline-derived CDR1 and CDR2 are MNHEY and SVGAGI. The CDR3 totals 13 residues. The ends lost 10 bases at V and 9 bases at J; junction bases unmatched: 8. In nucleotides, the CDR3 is TGTGCCACCTCAGGGGGCGCGGGTTCACCCCTCCACTTT. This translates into CATSGGAGSPLHF.

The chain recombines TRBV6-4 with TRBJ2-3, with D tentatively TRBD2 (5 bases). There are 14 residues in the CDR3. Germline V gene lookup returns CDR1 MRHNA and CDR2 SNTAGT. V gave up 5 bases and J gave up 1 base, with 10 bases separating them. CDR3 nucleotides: TGTGCCAGCAGTTTCGACGGGGGCACAGATACGCAGTATTTT. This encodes CASSFDGGTDTQYF.

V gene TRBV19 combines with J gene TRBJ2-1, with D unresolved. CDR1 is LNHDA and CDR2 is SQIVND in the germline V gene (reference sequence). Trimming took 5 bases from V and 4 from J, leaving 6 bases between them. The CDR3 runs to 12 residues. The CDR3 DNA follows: TGTGCCAGTAGTTCGGCATACAATGAGCAGTTCTTC. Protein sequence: CASSSAYNEQFF.